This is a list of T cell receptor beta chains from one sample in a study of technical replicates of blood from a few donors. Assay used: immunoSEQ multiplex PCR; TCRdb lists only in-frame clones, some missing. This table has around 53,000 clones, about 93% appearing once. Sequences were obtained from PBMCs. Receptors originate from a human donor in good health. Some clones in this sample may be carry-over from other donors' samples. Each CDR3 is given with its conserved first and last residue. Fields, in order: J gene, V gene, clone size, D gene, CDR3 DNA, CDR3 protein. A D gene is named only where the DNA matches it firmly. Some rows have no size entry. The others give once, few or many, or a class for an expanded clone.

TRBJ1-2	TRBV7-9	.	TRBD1	TGTGCCAGCAGCCTGGGACAGGGTTATGGCTACACCTTC	CASSLGQGYGYTF
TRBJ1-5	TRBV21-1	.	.	TGTGCCAGTATAAGCAATCAGCCCCAGCATTTT	CASISNQPQHF
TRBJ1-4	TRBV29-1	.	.	TGCAGCGTTGACTCCGGAGGGAAAAATGAAAAACTGTTTTTT	CSVDSGGKNEKLFF
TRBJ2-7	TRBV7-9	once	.	TGTGCCAGCGCGGGCGGGGCTTCCTACGAGCAGTACTTC	CASAGGASYEQYF
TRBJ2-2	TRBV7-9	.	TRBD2	TGTGCCAGCTCCCAACGCGGGACTAGCCTTGCTACCGGGGAGCTGTTTTTT	CASSQRGTSLATGELFF
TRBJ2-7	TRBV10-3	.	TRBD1	TGTGCCATCGGCCACGGACAGGCGGCCCTCTACGAGCAGTACTTC	CAIGHGQAALYEQYF
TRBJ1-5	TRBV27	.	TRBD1	TGTGCCAGCAGTCCAGGCCGCAGGGGGACTGAAGTTCAGCCCCAGCATTTT	CASSPGRRGTEVQPQHF
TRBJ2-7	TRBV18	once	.	TGTGCCAGCTCACCCTCCACAGTAGCCTACGAGCAGTACTTC	CASSPSTVAYEQYF
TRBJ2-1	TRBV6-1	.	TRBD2	TGTGCCAGCACCTCGGCCGGGACTAGAAGTGAGCAGTTCTTC	CASTSAGTRSEQFF
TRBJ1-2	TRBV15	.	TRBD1	TGTGCCACCAGCAGAGCAACAGGGGGCTGGGACTATGGCTACACCTTC	CATSRATGGWDYGYTF
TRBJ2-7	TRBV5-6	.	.	TGTGCCAGCAGCATAAGACAGTTCCAGGACGAGCAGTACTTC	CASSIRQFQDEQYF
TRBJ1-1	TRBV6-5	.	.	TGTGCCAGCAGTTCTTACAAGAACACTGAAGCTTTCTTT	CASSSYKNTEAFF
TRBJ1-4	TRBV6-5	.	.	TGTGCCAGCGGAAGGAGGGGCAGCACGAATGAAAAACTGTTTTTT	CASGRRGSTNEKLFF
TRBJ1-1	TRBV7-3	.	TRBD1	TGTGCCAGCAGCTTGCAGGGGGGAACTGAAGCTTTCTTT	CASSLQGGTEAFF
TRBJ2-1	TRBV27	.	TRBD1	TGTGCCAGCAGTCCAACCCGGACAGGACAGCTCTCCTACAATGAGCAGTTCTTC	CASSPTRTGQLSYNEQFF
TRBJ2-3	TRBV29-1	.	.	TGCAGCGTTGAAGGCCTAGAGGGAGATACGCAGTATTTT	CSVEGLEGDTQYF
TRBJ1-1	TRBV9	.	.	TGTGCCAGCAGCGTAGGAGGGGGAAGGACTGAAGCTTTCTTT	CASSVGGGRTEAFF
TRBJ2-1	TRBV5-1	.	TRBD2	TGCGCCAGCAGCTCGGGCGGGGGGTTTGAGCAGTTCTTC	CASSSGGGFEQFF
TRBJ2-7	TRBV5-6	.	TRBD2	TGTGCCAGCAGCCAGGGACTAAGTCCCTACGAGCAGTACTTC	CASSQGLSPYEQYF
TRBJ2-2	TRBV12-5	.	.	TGTGCTAGTGGATGGGGGGTCGGGGAGCTGTTTTTT	CASGWGVGELFF
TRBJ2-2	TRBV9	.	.	TGTGCCAGCAGCGTCGCTAGCGTGACCGGGGAGCTGTTTTTT	CASSVASVTGELFF
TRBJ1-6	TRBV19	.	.	TGTGCCAGTACCACTAGGGCCGGAATCTTTTCACCCCTCCACTTT	CASTTRAGIFSPLHF
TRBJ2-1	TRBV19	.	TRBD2	TGTGCCAGTAGTATCTGGCTAGCGGGAGGGAATGAGCAGTTCTTC	CASSIWLAGGNEQFF
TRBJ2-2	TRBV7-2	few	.	TGTGCCAGCAGAACCAGTTACGCTTCCACCGGGGAGCTGTTTTTT	CASRTSYASTGELFF
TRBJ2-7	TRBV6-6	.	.	TGTGCCAGCATACCCCGACAGGACTCCTACGAGCAGTACTTC	CASIPRQDSYEQYF
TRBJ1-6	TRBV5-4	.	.	TGTGCCAGCAGCTTTCAAGGTTCTAGCTCCTATAATTCACCCCTCCACTTT	CASSFQGSSSYNSPLHF
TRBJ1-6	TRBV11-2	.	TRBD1	TGTGCCAGCAGCCCACGACAGGGGTTCCTCCCCCTCCACTTT	CASSPRQGFLPLHF
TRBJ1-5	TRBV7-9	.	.	TGTGCCAGCAGCTTAGGTGAGGGCAATCAGCCCCAGCATTTT	CASSLGEGNQPQHF
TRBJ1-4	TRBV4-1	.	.	TGCGCCAGCAGCCTCGGAAGCGGAGAAAAACTGTTTTTT	CASSLGSGEKLFF
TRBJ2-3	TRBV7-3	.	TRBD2	TGTGCCAGCAGCTTCTCCAAATCTAGCGGGACAGATACGCAGTATTTT	CASSFSKSSGTDTQYF
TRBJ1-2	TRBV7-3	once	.	TGTGCCAGCAGCCTCCCCCGGAGGGGCGGTGGCTACACCTTC	CASSLPRRGGGYTF
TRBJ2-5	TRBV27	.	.	TGTGCCAGCACCTTCGGAGGGGTTGAAGAGACCCAGTACTTC	CASTFGGVEETQYF
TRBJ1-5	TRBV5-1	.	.	TGCGCCAGCAGTTTGACAGGTTATCAGCCCCAGCATTTT	CASSLTGYQPQHF
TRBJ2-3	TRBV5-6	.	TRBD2	TGTGCCAGCAGCTTTGGGACTAGCGACTTCGGCACAGATACGCAGTATTTT	CASSFGTSDFGTDTQYF
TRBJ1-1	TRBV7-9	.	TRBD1	TGTGCCAGCAGCTTAGCTGGGGGACAGGAAGCTTTCTTT	CASSLAGGQEAFF
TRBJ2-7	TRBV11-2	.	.	TGTGCCAGCAGCTCGCTAGGAGGCCCTTCCTACGAGCAGTACTTC	CASSSLGGPSYEQYF
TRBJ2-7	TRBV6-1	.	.	TGTGCCAGCAGTGAAGCCAGTGGAGGGCCCTACGGGCAGTACTTC	CASSEASGGPYGQYF
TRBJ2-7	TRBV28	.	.	TGTGCCAGCAGGCCCAGGGGAACCTCCTACGAGCAGTACTTC	CASRPRGTSYEQYF
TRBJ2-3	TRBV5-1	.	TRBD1	TGCGCCAGCAGCTTGGTCTCCGGACAGGCTACGCAGTATTTT	CASSLVSGQATQYF
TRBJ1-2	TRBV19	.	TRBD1	TGTGCCAGTGGACGAACAGGACAGGGCGACTATGGCTACACCTTC	CASGRTGQGDYGYTF
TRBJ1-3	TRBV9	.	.	TGTGCCAGCAGCCCCCACCGGGACACCGACTCTGGAAACACCATATATTTT	CASSPHRDTDSGNTIYF
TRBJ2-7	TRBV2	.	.	TGTGCCAGCAGTGAAAACGGAGCGGGCGAGCAGTACTTC	CASSENGAGEQYF
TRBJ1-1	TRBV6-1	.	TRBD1	TGTGCCAGCAGGGGCTTCACAGGGGACACTGAAGCTTTCTTT	CASRGFTGDTEAFF
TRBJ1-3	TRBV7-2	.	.	TGTGCCAGCAGCTTAGATCCAGGGACTGGAAACACCATATATTTT	CASSLDPGTGNTIYF
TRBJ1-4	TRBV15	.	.	TGTGCCACAGGGGGGGGGCGGAATGAAAAACTGTTTTTT	CATGGGRNEKLFF
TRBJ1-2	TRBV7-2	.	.	TGTGCCAGCAGCCTGGGAGGGTTGGAAGGCTACACCTTC	CASSLGGLEGYTF
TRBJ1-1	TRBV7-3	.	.	TGTGCCAGCAGCGAAACTTTGAACACTGAAGCTTTCTTT	CASSETLNTEAFF